A single sample is the source of the 26 T cell receptor beta chains below, sequenced in a study of cytomegalovirus exposure and HLA in healthy donors. Use of 60 Vbeta and 13 Jbeta primers characterized the PCR. Here immunoSEQ multiplex PCR was the method, and the copy in TCRdb shows in-frame clones only, minus some. Among some 90,000 clones listed, about 70% were seen once. Sequenced: PBMCs. The receptor set was obtained from a man aged 55-75 years in good health and CMV-seronegative.

V and J are TRBV6-6 and TRBJ1-2; 7 nucleotides align to TRBD1. V shed 5 bases and J 4 bases; nucleotides not matched to a gene: 1. Germline V gives CDR1 MNHNY, CDR2 SVGAGI (reference sequence). CDR3 length equals 12 residues. The CDR3 DNA is TGTGCCAGCAGTACAGGGGCCTATGGCTACACCTTC. It specifies CASSTGAYGYTF.

This chain uses TRBV5-1 with TRBJ1-4; 7 bases agree with TRBD1. The CDR3 totals 15 residues. CDR1 and CDR2 from the germline V gene are SGHRS and YFSETQ. Losses at the gene ends were 0 bases for V and 3 bases for J; bases not matched to a gene: 2. Here the CDR3 reads CASSLEGAPNEKLFF. CDR3 in DNA: TGCGCCAGCAGCTTGGAGGGGGCTCCTAATGAAAAACTGTTTTTT.

The J gene is TRBJ2-3, the V gene TRBV4-2; 11 positions agree with TRBD2. Germline values: CDR1 LGHNA, CDR2 YNFKEQ. CDR3 length: 15 residues. The J segment lost 2 bases and the V segment lost 5 bases, leaving 3 bases of the junction unmatched. CDR3 protein: CASSLAGGNTDTQYF. CDR3 sequence (DNA): TGTGCCAGCAGCTTAGCGGGAGGGAACACAGATACGCAGTATTTT.

The rearrangement joins TRBV5-1 to TRBJ2-3; D is ambiguous. CDR1 is SGHRS, CDR2 YFSETQ, per germline. The CDR3 runs 14 residues. V shed 0 bases and J shed 1 base, with 6 bases lying between them. The CDR3 nucleotides read TGCGCCAGCAGCTTGGCGGTGGGCACAGATACGCAGTATTTT. It translates to CASSLAVGTDTQYF.

This sequence joins TRBV4-2 and TRBJ1-6; weak D call: TRBD1 (5 bases). This CDR3 has 16 amino acids. Deletions cut 0 bases from V and 10 bases from J, with 16 bases between. Germline V gene data show CDR1 as LGHNA and CDR2 as YNFKEQ. Here the CDR3 DNA reads TGTGCCAGCAGCCAAGATGGGCAGGGTGGCCAATCACCCCTCCACTTT. Protein sequence: CASSQDGQGGQSPLHF.

The chain recombines TRBV30 with TRBJ2-1; 12 nucleotides agree with TRBD1. J gave up 8 bases and V 1 base, and 9 bases lay outside the gene matches. This CDR3 is built from 16 residues. The germline gives CDR1 GTSNPN, CDR2 SVGIG (reference sequence). The CDR3: CAWSGTGTGGNDEQFF. The CDR3 nucleotides are TGTGCCTGGAGTGGAACCGGGACAGGGGGCAATGATGAGCAGTTCTTC.

The CDR3 bases are TGTGCCAGTCATTCGACAGGGGGTAATGGCTACACCTTC. Protein sequence: CASHSTGGNGYTF. The chain links TRBV6-5 to TRBJ1-2; 9 bases line up with TRBD1. The CDR3 is 13 residues long. With 9 bases clipped from V and 6 bases from J, the junction kept 8 bases outside the gene matches. Germline V gene data show CDR1 as MNHEY and CDR2 as SVGAGI.

The chain uses TRBV5-6 and TRBJ2-1, with 12 bases aligning to TRBD2. Trimming removed 4 bases from V and 7 bases from J; junction bases left unmatched: 9. Germline loops: CDR1 SGHDT, CDR2 YYEEEE. The CDR3 has 16 amino acids. DNA for the CDR3: TGTGCCAGCAGCCCGGGACTAGCGGGTTGGGGTAATGAGCAGTTCTTC. Translating it yields CASSPGLAGWGNEQFF. Together with reference TRBV5-6 and TRBJ2-1, the CDR3 gives the full variable domain: DAGVTQSPTHLIKTRGQQVTLRCSPKSGHDTVSWYQQALGQGPQFIFQYYEEEERQRGNFPDRFSGHQFPNYSSELNVNALLLGDSALYLCASSPGLAGWGNEQFFGPGTRLTVL.

The table lists this clone with a count of one. This chain joins TRBV7-9 and TRBJ2-3; 7 positions match TRBD2. Per germline, CDR1 SEHNR and CDR2 FQNEAQ (reference sequence). J lost 0 bases, V lost 6 bases, and 9 bases had no gene match. The CDR3 length is 16 residues. CDR3 loop: CASRDSSGASTDTQYF. The CDR3, as DNA: TGTGCCAGCAGGGATTCAAGCGGGGCTAGCACAGATACGCAGTATTTT.

This clone was seen only a few times. This sequence joins TRBV30 and TRBJ1-2, with D hard to call. Germline-derived CDR1 and CDR2 are GTSNPN and SVGIG (reference sequence). V was trimmed by 0 bases and J by 4 bases, leaving 6 bases between them. This CDR3 spans 12 amino acids. The CDR3 protein is CAWSVSPYGYTF. The CDR3 DNA sequence: TGTGCCTGGAGTGTAAGCCCCTATGGCTACACCTTC.

Points on this clone: The junction shows a germline mismatch at one end, possibly a read error. The J gene is TRBJ2-2, the V gene TRBV6-1; 9 nucleotides align to TRBD1. The CDR3 runs 16 residues. CDR1 is MNHNS, CDR2 SASEGT, per germline. CDR3 residues: CASSDLTGGENGELLF. In DNA form, the CDR3 reads TGTGCCAGCAGTGACTTGACAGGGGGTGAAAACGGGGAGCTGCTTTTT.

This chain connects TRBV5-5 to TRBJ1-6; TRBD1 matches 11 bases. Germline trimming cut 4 bases from V and 9 bases from J; bases unmatched to any gene: 12. The CDR3 totals 17 residues. Germline V gene data show CDR1 as SGHKS and CDR2 as YYEKEE (reference sequence). DNA for the CDR3: TGTGCCAGCAGCCCCCTCGCCGGGACAGGGGGATTTTCACCCCTCCACTTT. Translation: CASSPLAGTGGFSPLHF.

The rearrangement links TRBV6-1 to TRBJ1-1; no clear D gene. The CDR3 has 15 residues. The ends were cut back, 2 bases at V and 0 bases at J, with 10 bases in the middle. Germline V gives CDR1 MNHNS, CDR2 SASEGT. CDR3 sequence reads: CASSEQQHMNTEAFF. As DNA, the CDR3 is TGTGCCAGCAGTGAACAACAGCACATGAACACTGAAGCTTTCTTT.

V is TRBV7-9 and J is TRBJ2-3; TRBD2 aligns across 10 bases. Unmatched junction bases numbered 9, after V lost 3 bases and J lost 6 bases. CDR3 length: 16 amino acids. CDR1 and CDR2 from the germline V gene are SEHNR and FQNEAQ (reference sequence). The DNA of the CDR3 is TGTGCCAGCAGCTTCCGGACTAGCGGTCTCTTTGATACGCAGTATTTT. Translated: CASSFRTSGLFDTQYF. Combining the CDR3 with reference TRBV7-9 and TRBJ2-3 gives the whole variable domain DTGVSQNPRHKITKRGQNVTFRCDPISEHNRLYWYRQTLGQGPEFLTYFQNEAQLEKSRLLSDRFSAERPKGSFSTLEIQRTEQGDSAMYLCASSFRTSGLFDTQYFGPGTRLTVL.

This clone was counted once. The V call is TRBV6-6, the J call TRBJ2-7, with TRBD1 identical over 7 bases. The CDR3 loop spans 12 amino acids. V lost 7 bases and J lost 3; bases outside the gene matches: 3. Germline V lookup: CDR1 MNHNY, CDR2 SVGAGI (reference sequence). Here the CDR3 DNA reads TGTGCCAGCACCGACAGGGTCTACGAGCAGTACTTC. This gives the protein CASTDRVYEQYF.

The chain uses TRBV6-1 and TRBJ2-7; D perhaps matches TRBD1 (6 bases). Between the trimmed V and J ends, which lost 3 bases and 1 base, there was a span of 16 bases. The germline V gene encodes CDR1 MNHNS and CDR2 SASEGT. The CDR3 is 16 residues long. This CDR3 reads CASSDWGTPKSYEQYF. The CDR3 DNA reads as TGTGCCAGCAGTGATTGGGGGACACCAAAATCCTACGAGCAGTACTTC.

This clone was found once. The genes are TRBV4-2 and TRBJ2-7; D unresolved. V lost 0 bases to trimming and J lost 6 bases, with 6 bases between them. Germline CDR1 and CDR2: LGHNA and YNFKEQ. The CDR3 loop spans 12 amino acids. The CDR3 spells CASSQDLVEQYF. In nucleotides, the CDR3 is TGTGCCAGCAGCCAAGATCTCGTCGAGCAGTACTTC.

The chain uses TRBV19 and TRBJ1-5; D not certain. Germline CDR1 reads LNHDA; CDR2 reads SQIVND (reference sequence). CDR3 size: 15 residues. The V end lost 6 bases, the J end lost 0 bases, and 12 bases lay between the germline ends. CDR3 in amino acids: CASRQQTNSNQPQHF. Written as DNA, the CDR3 is TGTGCCAGTAGACAGCAGACTAATAGCAATCAGCCCCAGCATTTT.

Here the CDR3 reads CASEPTGGRNQPQHF. For the CDR3, the DNA is TGTGCCAGTGAACCGACAGGGGGCCGCAATCAGCCCCAGCATTTT. The gene calls are TRBV28 and TRBJ1-5; 10 bases map to TRBD1. Germline V gives CDR1 MDHEN, CDR2 SYDVKM. V lost 9 bases to trimming and J lost 2 bases; unmatched junction nucleotides: 7. This CDR3 is built from 15 residues.

This clone was counted only a few times. The rearrangement uses TRBV5-1 and TRBJ2-3, with 9 bases identical to TRBD2. Germline assignment: CDR1 SGHRS and CDR2 YFSETQ. This CDR3 is 15 amino acids long. V lost 1 base to trimming and J lost 4 bases; unmatched junction nucleotides: 4. The chain's CDR3 is CASSLTAGGSDTQYF. The CDR3 region has the DNA TGCGCCAGCAGCTTGACCGCGGGAGGGTCAGATACGCAGTATTTT.

This clone was detected a few times. The chain uses TRBV6-1 and TRBJ2-3; perhaps TRBD2 as D (5 bases). V was pared by 2 bases and J by 0 bases, with 6 bases between. Looked up from germline, CDR1 is MNHNS and CDR2 is SASEGT. The CDR3 length is 14 residues. The chain's CDR3 is CASSEQRSTDTQYF. In nucleotides, the CDR3 is TGTGCCAGCAGTGAACAGCGGAGCACAGATACGCAGTATTTT.

This clone has just a few counts. This chain joins TRBV28 and TRBJ2-7; 7 bases are a match to TRBD1. The CDR3 sequence is 15 residues long. Germline values: CDR1 MDHEN, CDR2 SYDVKM. V lost 3 bases and J lost 5; bases outside the gene matches: 10. CDR3: CASSFLPGQIDEQYF. CDR3 DNA: TGTGCCAGCAGTTTCCTCCCGGGACAGATCGACGAGCAGTACTTC.

This clone has just a few counts. The chain is built from TRBV15 and TRBJ2-1; the match to TRBD2 covers 9 bases. Germline assignment: CDR1 LNHNV and CDR2 YYDKDF (reference sequence). V shed 6 bases and J 5 bases; nucleotides not matched to a gene: 5. The CDR3 is 14 amino acids. The CDR3 loop reads CATSEGLANNEQFF. CDR3 nucleotides: TGTGCCACCAGTGAGGGACTAGCCAACAATGAGCAGTTCTTC. Using reference TRBV15 and TRBJ2-1 for the parts outside the CDR3, the full variable domain is DAMVIQNPRYQVTQFGKPVTLSCSQTLNHNVMYWYQQKSSQAPKLLFHYYDKDFNNEADTPDNFQSRRPNTSFCFLDIRSPGLGDTAMYLCATSEGLANNEQFFGPGTRLTVL.

The chain is built from TRBV15 and TRBJ1-4, with D possibly being TRBD1 (5 bases). This CDR3 is 14 amino acids long. The ends were cut back, 5 bases at V and 3 bases at J, with 10 bases in the middle. CDR1 and CDR2 (germline): LNHNV, YYDKDF (reference sequence). The CDR3 DNA is TGTGCCACCAGCGGGGTCAGGGCTAATGAAAAACTGTTTTTT. It codes for CATSGVRANEKLFF.

CDR3 residues: CASSYSRQGADTEAFF. CDR3 bases: TGTGCCAGCAGTTACTCGAGGCAAGGGGCGGACACTGAAGCTTTCTTT. V usage is TRBV6-6 and J usage is TRBJ1-1; D may be TRBD1 (5 bases). Trimming shortened V by 0 bases and J by 3 bases, and 14 bases separated the two germline ends. Per the germline V gene, CDR1 is MNHNY and CDR2 is SVGAGI (reference sequence). This CDR3 has 16 residues.

V usage is TRBV30 and J usage is TRBJ2-2; D ambiguous. V was clipped by 4 bases and J by 3 bases, with 12 bases between them. Germline V gene lookup returns CDR1 GTSNPN and CDR2 SVGIG (reference sequence). CDR3 length equals 14 residues. This chain's CDR3 is CAWKQLQYTGELFF. Written as DNA, the CDR3 is TGTGCCTGGAAACAGTTACAGTACACCGGGGAGCTGTTTTTT.